This T cell receptor beta chain was profiled in a study of T cell changes during pregnancy in multiple sclerosis. Here immunoSEQ multiplex PCR was the method, and the copy in TCRdb shows in-frame clones only, minus some. Of roughly 75,000 clones in the sample, about 92% were seen once. The CDR3 runs to 15 residues. Losses at the gene ends were 5 bases for V and 7 bases for J; bases not matched to a gene: 4. Germline CDR1 and CDR2: MRHNA and SNTAGT. Sequences were derived from peripheral blood, sampled after pregnancy. The sequence was collected from a female donor in good health, enrolled as a control in a pregnancy study. The chain has TRBV6-4 and TRBJ2-1; 14 nucleotides align to TRBD2. The CDR3 DNA follows: TGTGCCAGCAGTCCCGGGACTAGCGGGAGAAATGAGCAGTTCTTC. It specifies CASSPGTSGRNEQFF.